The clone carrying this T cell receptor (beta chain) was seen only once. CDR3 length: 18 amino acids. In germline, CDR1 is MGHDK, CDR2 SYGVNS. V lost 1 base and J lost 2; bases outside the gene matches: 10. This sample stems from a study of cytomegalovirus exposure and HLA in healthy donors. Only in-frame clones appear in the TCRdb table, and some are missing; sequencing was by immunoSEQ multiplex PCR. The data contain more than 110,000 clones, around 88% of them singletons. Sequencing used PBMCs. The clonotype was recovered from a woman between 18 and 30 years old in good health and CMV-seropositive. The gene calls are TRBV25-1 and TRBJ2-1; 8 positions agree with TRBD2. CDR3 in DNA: TGTGCCAGCAGTGAATCCCAAATAAAGCGGGGGACCTACAATGAGCAGTTCTTC. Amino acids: CASSESQIKRGTYNEQFF. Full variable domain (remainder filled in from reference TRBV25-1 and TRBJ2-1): EADIYQTPRYLVIGTGKKITLECSQTMGHDKMYWYQQDPGMELHLIHYSYGVNSTEKGDLSSESTVSRIRTEHFPLTLESARPSHTSQYLCASSESQIKRGTYNEQFFGPGTRLTVL.